The entry that follows covers one TCR beta chain sequence. It was from unfractionated whole blood that total RNA was extracted. Germline CDR1 is SGHAT and CDR2 is FQDESV (reference sequence). Trimming pared 1 base from V and 5 bases from J, leaving 11 bases between. There are 14 residues in the CDR3. Per the original methods: Sequenced samples showed a median of around 93,000 TCRs each, with counts running from about 22,000 to 700,000. TCRdb reprocessed the 5' RACE reads with MiXCR, giving one entry per CDR3 protein. The V and J calls and clone size come from TCRdb's table, not from the authors' own analysis. This table holds around 100,000 distinct CDR3 sequences, approximately 20% found once. The sample comes from a study of human T cells and chemical hapten exposure.

This clonotype was sampled from a human donor in good health. The chain carries TRBV11-1 and TRBJ2-5; D might be TRBD2 (5 bases). The CDR3 DNA sequence: TGTGCCAGCAGCTTAGGGTTAGCGAGGGAGACCCAGTACTTC. It encodes CASSLGLARETQYF.